This T cell receptor (beta chain) was retrieved from a study of T cells in Graves' hyperthyroidism and ophthalmopathy. Study-level findings and limits: Clonotypes that were expanded in thyroid above 0.001 mostly appeared in blood too.

The length of the CDR3 is 16 residues. After removal of 8 bases from V and 0 bases from J, the junction contained 12 bases not matched to a gene. CDR1 is SNHLY and CDR2 is FYNNEI in the germline V gene. As for this clonotype: The antigen is unknown.

Authors of the study amplified TCR beta CDR3 regions from RNA transcripts. TCR CDR3 regions were first amplified by RT-PCR with HTBI primers. TCRdb used MiXCR to reprocess the multiplex PCR reads, holding one entry per CDR3 protein. The sample holds 500,000 to 800,000 distinct CDR3 sequences; less than 45% are singletons and the top ten take 6.5% to 9%. The chain links TRBV2 to TRBJ2-7, with 8 bases aligning to TRBD1. Input material: peripheral blood or thyroid tissue (not recorded which). The receptor's source is an adult man with Graves' disease, either hyperthyroidism or ophthalmopathy (not recorded which). CDR3 coding DNA: TGTGCCAGCGTAACTCTCGGACAGGGATACTCCTACGAGCAGTACTTC. This gives the protein CASVTLGQGYSYEQYF.